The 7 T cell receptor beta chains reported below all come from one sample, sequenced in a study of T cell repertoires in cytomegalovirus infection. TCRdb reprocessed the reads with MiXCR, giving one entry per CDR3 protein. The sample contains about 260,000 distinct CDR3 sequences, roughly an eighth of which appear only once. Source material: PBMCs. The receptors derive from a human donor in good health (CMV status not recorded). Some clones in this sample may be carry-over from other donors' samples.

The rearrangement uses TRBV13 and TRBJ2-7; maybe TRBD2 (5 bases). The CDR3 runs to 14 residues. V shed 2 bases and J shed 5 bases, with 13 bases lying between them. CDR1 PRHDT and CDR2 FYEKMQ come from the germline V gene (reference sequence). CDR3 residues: CASSLRGDRDEQYF. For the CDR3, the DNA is TGTGCCAGCAGCTTACGGGGAGACCGCGACGAGCAGTACTTC.

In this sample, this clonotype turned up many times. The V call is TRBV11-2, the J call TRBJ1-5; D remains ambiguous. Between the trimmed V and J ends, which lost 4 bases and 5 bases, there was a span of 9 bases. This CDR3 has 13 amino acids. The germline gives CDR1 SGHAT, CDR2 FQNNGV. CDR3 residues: CASSWRRHQPQHF. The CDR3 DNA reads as TGTGCCAGCAGCTGGAGAAGGCATCAGCCCCAGCATTTT.

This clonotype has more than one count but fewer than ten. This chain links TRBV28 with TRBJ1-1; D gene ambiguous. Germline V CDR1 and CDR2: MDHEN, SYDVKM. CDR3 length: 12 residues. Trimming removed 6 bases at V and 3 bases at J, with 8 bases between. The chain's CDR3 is CASSHTYTEAFF. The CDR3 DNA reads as TGTGCCAGCAGCCATACATACACTGAAGCTTTCTTT.

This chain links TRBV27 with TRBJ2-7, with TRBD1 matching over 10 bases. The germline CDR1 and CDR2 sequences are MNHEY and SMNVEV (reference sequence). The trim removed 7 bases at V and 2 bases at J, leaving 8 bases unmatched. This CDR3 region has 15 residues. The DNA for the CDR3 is TGTGCCAGCACTCTGGGACAGGGGAAGACCTACGAGCAGTACTTC. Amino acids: CASTLGQGKTYEQYF.

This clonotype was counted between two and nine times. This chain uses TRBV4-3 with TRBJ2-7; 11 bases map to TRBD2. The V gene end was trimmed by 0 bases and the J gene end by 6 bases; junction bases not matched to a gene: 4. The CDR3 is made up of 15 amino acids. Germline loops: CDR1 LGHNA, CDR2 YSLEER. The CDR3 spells CASSQDASGRTEQYF. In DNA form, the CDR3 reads TGCGCCAGCAGCCAAGATGCTAGCGGGAGGACCGAGCAGTACTTC.

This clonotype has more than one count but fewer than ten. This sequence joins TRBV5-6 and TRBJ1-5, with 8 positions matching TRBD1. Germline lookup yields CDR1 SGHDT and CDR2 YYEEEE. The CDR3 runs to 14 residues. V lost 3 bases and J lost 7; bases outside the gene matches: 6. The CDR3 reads CASSSGQGTQPQHF. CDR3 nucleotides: TGTGCCAGCAGCTCTGGACAGGGCACGCAGCCCCAGCATTTT.

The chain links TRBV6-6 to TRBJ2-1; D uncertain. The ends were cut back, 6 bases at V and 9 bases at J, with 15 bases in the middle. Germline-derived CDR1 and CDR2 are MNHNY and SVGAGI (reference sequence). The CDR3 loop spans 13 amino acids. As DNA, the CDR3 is TGTGCCAGCAGGACGGACCCCTTTACTGAGCAGTTCTTC. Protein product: CASRTDPFTEQFF.